Reported below is one T cell receptor (beta chain). The record originates from a study of OX40 agonist ivuxolimab in advanced cancers. Overall study context: As their treatment, patients were administered ivuxolimab, an agonistic anti-OX40 (CD134) antibody.

Here immunoSEQ multiplex PCR was the method, and the copy in TCRdb shows in-frame clones only, minus some. This repertoire shows more than 45,000 clones, nearly 90% found once; its top ten account for 9% to 15%. CDR1 and CDR2 from the germline V gene are SGHRS and YFSETQ. With 1 base removed from V and 7 bases from J, the gap between germline ends came to 9 bases. This CDR3 has 13 residues. Sequences were derived from CD4+ or CD8+ T cells sorted from blood, sampled in a trial of the OX40 agonist ivuxolimab. This rearrangement joins TRBV5-1 to TRBJ2-1; D is unresolved. The TCR originated in an adult with an advanced solid tumor such as melanoma, head and neck, liver or kidney cancer. CDR3 nucleotides: TGCGCCAGCAGCTTGAATAAAAGGAATGAGCAGTTCTTC. Its protein product is CASSLNKRNEQFF.